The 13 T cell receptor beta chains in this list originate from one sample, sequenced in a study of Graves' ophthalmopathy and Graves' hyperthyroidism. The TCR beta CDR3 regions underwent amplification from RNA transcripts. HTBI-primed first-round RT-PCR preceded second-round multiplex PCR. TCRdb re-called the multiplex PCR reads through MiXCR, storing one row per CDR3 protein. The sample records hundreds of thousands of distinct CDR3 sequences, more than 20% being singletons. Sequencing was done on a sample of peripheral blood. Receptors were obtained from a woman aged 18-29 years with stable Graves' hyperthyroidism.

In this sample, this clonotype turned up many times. DNA for the CDR3: TGTGCCAGCTCGGGCTGGACGGCGAACACCGGGGAGCTGTTTTTT. As protein: CASSGWTANTGELFF. This chain uses TRBV18 with TRBJ2-2; D not resolved. This CDR3 has 15 amino acids. V was cut by 6 bases and J by 0 bases, with 11 bases left in between. The germline CDR1 and CDR2 sequences are KGHSH and LQKENI.

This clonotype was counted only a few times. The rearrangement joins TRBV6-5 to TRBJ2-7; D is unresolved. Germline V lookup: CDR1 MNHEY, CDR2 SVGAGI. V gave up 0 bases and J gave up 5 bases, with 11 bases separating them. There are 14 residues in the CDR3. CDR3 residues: CASSYSTYYHEQYF. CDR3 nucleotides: TGTGCCAGCAGTTACTCAACCTACTACCACGAGCAGTACTTC.

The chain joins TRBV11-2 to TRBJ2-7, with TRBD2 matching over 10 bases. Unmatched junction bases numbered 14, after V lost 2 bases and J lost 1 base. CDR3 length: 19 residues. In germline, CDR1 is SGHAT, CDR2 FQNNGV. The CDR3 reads CASSLWLRGASGGSYEQYF. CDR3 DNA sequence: TGTGCCAGCAGCTTATGGCTCCGGGGGGCTAGCGGGGGATCCTACGAGCAGTACTTC.

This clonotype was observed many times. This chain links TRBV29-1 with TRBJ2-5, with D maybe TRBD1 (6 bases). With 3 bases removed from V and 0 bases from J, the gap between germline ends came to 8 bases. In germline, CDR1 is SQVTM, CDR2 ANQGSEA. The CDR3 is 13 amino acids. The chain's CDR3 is CSVDRDNQETQYF. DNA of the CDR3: TGCAGCGTTGATCGGGACAACCAAGAGACCCAGTACTTC.

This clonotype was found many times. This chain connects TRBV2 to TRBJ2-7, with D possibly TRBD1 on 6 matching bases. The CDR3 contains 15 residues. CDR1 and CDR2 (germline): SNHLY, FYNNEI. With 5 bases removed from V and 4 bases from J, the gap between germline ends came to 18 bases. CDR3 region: CASSIFTGIGYEQYF. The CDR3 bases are TGTGCCAGCAGTATTTTCACAGGGATAGGGTACGAGCAGTACTTC.

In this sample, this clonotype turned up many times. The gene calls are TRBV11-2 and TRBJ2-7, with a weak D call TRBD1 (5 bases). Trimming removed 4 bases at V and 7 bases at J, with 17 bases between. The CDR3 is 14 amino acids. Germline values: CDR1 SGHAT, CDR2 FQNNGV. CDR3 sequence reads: CASSYSRVLGEQYF. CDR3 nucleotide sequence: TGTGCCAGCAGCTACTCCAGGGTTCTGGGGGAGCAGTACTTC.

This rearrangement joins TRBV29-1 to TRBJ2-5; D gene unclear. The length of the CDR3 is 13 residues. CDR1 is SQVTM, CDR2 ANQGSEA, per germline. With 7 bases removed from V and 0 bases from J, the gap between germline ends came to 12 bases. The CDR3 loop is CSATFGYQETQYF. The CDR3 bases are TGCAGCGCTACCTTCGGGTACCAAGAGACCCAGTACTTC.

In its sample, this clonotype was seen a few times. CDR3 coding DNA: TGTGCCAGCTCACCACCTTTTGCAGGAAGTAACACCGGGGAGCTGTTTTTT. Protein sequence: CASSPPFAGSNTGELFF. The rearrangement joins TRBV18 to TRBJ2-2; D is ambiguous. Trimming took 0 bases from V and 2 from J, leaving 13 bases between them. The length of the CDR3 is 17 residues. Germline CDR1 reads KGHSH; CDR2 reads LQKENI.

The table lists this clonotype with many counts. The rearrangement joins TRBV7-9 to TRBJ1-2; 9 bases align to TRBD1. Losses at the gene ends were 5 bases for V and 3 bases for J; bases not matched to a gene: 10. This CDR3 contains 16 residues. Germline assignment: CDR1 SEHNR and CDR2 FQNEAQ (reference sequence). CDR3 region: CASSLYRGRLDYGYTF. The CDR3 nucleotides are TGTGCCAGCAGCCTTTACAGGGGGCGCTTGGACTATGGCTACACCTTC.

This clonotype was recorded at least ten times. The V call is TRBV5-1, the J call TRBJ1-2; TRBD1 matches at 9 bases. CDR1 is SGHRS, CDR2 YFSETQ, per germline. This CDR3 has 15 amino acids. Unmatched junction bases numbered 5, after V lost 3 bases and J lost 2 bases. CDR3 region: CASSWGGQGNYGYTF. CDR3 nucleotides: TGCGCCAGCAGCTGGGGAGGACAGGGGAACTATGGCTACACCTTC.

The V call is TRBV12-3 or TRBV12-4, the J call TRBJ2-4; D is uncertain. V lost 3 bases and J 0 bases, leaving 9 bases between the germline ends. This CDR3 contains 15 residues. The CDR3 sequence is CASSFWQLAKNIQYF. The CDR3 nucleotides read TGTGCCAGCAGTTTTTGGCAGCTAGCCAAAAACATTCAGTACTTC.

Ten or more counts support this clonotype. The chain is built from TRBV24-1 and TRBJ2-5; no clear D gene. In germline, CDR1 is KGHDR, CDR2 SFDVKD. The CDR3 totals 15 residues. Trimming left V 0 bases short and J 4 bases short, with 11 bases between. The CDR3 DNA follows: TGTGCCACCAGTGATTTGTCAGCCGGGTCAGAGACCCAGTACTTC. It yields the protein CATSDLSAGSETQYF.

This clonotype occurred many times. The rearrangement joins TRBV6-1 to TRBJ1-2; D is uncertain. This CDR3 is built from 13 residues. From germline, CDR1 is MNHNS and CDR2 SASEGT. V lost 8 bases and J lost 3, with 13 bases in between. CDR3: CASQIDMDYGYTF. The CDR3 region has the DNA TGTGCCAGCCAAATCGACATGGACTATGGCTACACCTTC.